Listed below are T cell receptor beta chains from one sample, sequenced in a study of OX40 agonist ivuxolimab in advanced cancers. Clones were sequenced by immunoSEQ multiplex PCR, and TCRdb holds only the in-frame ones, with some missing. Here the sample spans 62,000 or so clones, roughly 86% being singletons. Here the sequenced sample was CD4+ or CD8+ T cells sorted from blood, taken in a trial of the OX40 agonist ivuxolimab. These TCRs come from an adult with an advanced solid tumor such as melanoma, head and neck, liver or kidney cancer. Each CDR3 is given with its conserved first and last residue. A D gene is named only where the DNA matches it firmly. Only part of the rows carry a size: once, few, many, or a class if the clone is expanded.

CDR3: CASSQDRLNTGELFF; DNA: TGCGCCAGCAGTCAAGACAGGCTGAACACCGGGGAGCTGTTTTTT; length: 15; V: TRBV23-1; J: TRBJ2-2; size: NA; D: NA
CDR3: CASSVRSDTQYF; DNA: TGTGCCAGCAGTGTCAGGTCAGATACGCAGTATTTT; length: 12; V: TRBV28; J: TRBJ2-3; size: NA; D: NA
CDR3: CASSFAAGSNQPQHF; DNA: TGCGCCAGCAGCTTTGCCGCCGGTAGCAATCAGCCCCAGCATTTT; length: 15; V: TRBV5-1; J: TRBJ1-5; size: NA; D: NA
CDR3: CASLNLGVSSYEQYF; DNA: TGTGCCAGCCTTAATTTGGGGGTCTCCTCCTACGAGCAGTACTTC; length: 15; V: TRBV6-1; J: TRBJ2-7; size: NA; D: NA
CDR3: CASSREGRELFF; DNA: TGTGCCAGCAGCCGGGAGGGAAGGGAGCTGTTTTTT; length: 12; V: TRBV28; J: TRBJ2-2; size: NA; D: TRBD2
CDR3: CASSLRARDTGELFF; DNA: TGTGCCAGCAGCTTAAGGGCGCGGGACACCGGGGAGCTGTTTTTT; length: 15; V: TRBV7-3; J: TRBJ2-2; size: NA; D: NA
CDR3: CASKDQGQGNQPQHF; DNA: TGTGCCAGTAAAGATCAGGGACAGGGTAATCAGCCCCAGCATTTT; length: 15; V: TRBV19; J: TRBJ1-5; size: NA; D: TRBD1
CDR3: CASSRVHFWDSSYEQYF; DNA: TGTGCCAGCAGCCGTGTCCATTTCTGGGACAGCTCCTACGAGCAGTACTTC; length: 17; V: TRBV14; J: TRBJ2-7; size: NA; D: TRBD1
CDR3: CASSTGTANEQFF; DNA: TGTGCCAGCTCAACCGGGACAGCCAATGAGCAGTTCTTC; length: 13; V: TRBV18; J: TRBJ2-1; size: NA; D: TRBD1
CDR3: CASSRQGGANYGYTF; DNA: TGTGCCAGCAGCCGACAGGGGGGGGCTAACTATGGCTACACCTTC; length: 15; V: TRBV7-2; J: TRBJ1-2; size: NA; D: TRBD1
CDR3: CSARLRDAGGWGTQYF; DNA: TGCAGCGCCCGCCTCCGGGACGCAGGCGGTTGGGGTACGCAGTATTTT; length: 16; V: TRBV29-1; J: TRBJ2-3; size: few; D: NA
CDR3: CASSRGSRGEEQYF; DNA: TGTGCCAGCAGCCGGGGATCGAGGGGAGAGGAGCAGTATTTT; length: 14; V: TRBV6-6; J: TRBJ2-3; size: NA; D: NA
CDR3: CASSSSWRSGNTF; DNA: TGTGCCAGCAGTTCCTCCTGGCGGAGCGGGAACACCTTC; length: 13; V: TRBV6-6; J: TRBJ1-2; size: NA; D: NA
CDR3: CASSRDRAEAAKNIQYF; DNA: TGTGCCAGCAGCCGGGACAGGGCGGAGGCGGCCAAAAACATTCAGTACTTC; length: 17; V: TRBV4-2; J: TRBJ2-4; size: NA; D: TRBD1
CDR3: CATSRDPGNYEQYF; DNA: TGTGCCACCAGCAGAGACCCAGGGAATTACGAGCAGTACTTC; length: 14; V: TRBV15; J: TRBJ2-7; size: NA; D: NA
CDR3: CASSRTDRRSYNEQFF; DNA: TGTGCCAGCAGCCGGACTGATAGGAGGTCCTACAATGAGCAGTTCTTC; length: 16; V: TRBV7-9; J: TRBJ2-1; size: NA; D: NA
CDR3: CASSLDGQETQYF; DNA: TGTGCCAGCAGTTTAGATGGACAAGAGACCCAGTACTTC; length: 13; V: TRBV27; J: TRBJ2-5; size: NA; D: NA
CDR3: CASSYPGQGISNEQFF; DNA: TGTGCCAGCAGTTACCCTGGACAGGGTATTAGCAATGAGCAGTTCTTC; length: 16; V: TRBV6-6; J: TRBJ2-1; size: NA; D: TRBD1
CDR3: CSVSRQGKDTGELFF; DNA: TGCAGCGTATCCAGACAGGGGAAGGACACCGGGGAGCTGTTTTTT; length: 15; V: TRBV29-1; J: TRBJ2-2; size: NA; D: TRBD1
CDR3: CASSSTGGKDQPQHF; DNA: TGTGCCAGCAGTTCAACAGGGGGAAAGGATCAGCCCCAGCATTTT; length: 15; V: TRBV28; J: TRBJ1-5; size: NA; D: TRBD1
CDR3: CASTKQGRDYGYTF; DNA: TGTGCCAGCACCAAACAGGGACGTGACTATGGCTACACCTTC; length: 14; V: TRBV6-5; J: TRBJ1-2; size: once; D: NA
CDR3: CASGRASGSGVHNEQFF; DNA: TGTGCCAGTGGGCGAGCTAGCGGGAGTGGGGTACACAATGAGCAGTTCTTC; length: 17; V: TRBV19; J: TRBJ2-1; size: NA; D: TRBD2
CDR3: CASSFQPASTDTQYF; DNA: TGTGCCAGCAGCTTTCAACCCGCTAGCACAGATACGCAGTATTTT; length: 15; V: TRBV7-6; J: TRBJ2-3; size: NA; D: NA
CDR3: CASSLVGDYGYTF; DNA: TGTGCCAGCAGCTTAGTAGGGGACTATGGCTACACCTTC; length: 13; V: TRBV11-2; J: TRBJ1-2; size: few; D: NA
CDR3: CASSYGQSSYNEQFF; DNA: TGTGCCAGCAGCTATGGACAGAGCTCCTACAATGAGCAGTTCTTC; length: 15; V: TRBV5-4; J: TRBJ2-1; size: NA; D: NA
CDR3: CASSYLKRQGNTEAFF; DNA: TGTGCCAGCAGTTACTTGAAGAGGCAGGGGAACACTGAAGCTTTCTTT; length: 16; V: TRBV6-5; J: TRBJ1-1; size: NA; D: NA
CDR3: CASSLSTGEMKKLFF; DNA: TGCGCCAGCAGCTTGTCGACAGGGGAGATGAAAAAACTGTTTTTT; length: 15; V: TRBV5-1; J: TRBJ1-4; size: NA; D: TRBD1
CDR3: CASSDLGRGGTNGYTF; DNA: TGTGCCAGCAGTGATCTTGGCAGGGGAGGGACGAATGGCTACACCTTC; length: 16; V: TRBV6-1; J: TRBJ1-2; size: few; D: NA
CDR3: CAWSWNWRGTYEQYF; DNA: TGTGCCTGGAGCTGGAATTGGCGGGGAACCTACGAGCAGTACTTC; length: 15; V: TRBV30; J: TRBJ2-7; size: NA; D: NA
CDR3: CASSQEGWGANSPLHF; DNA: TGCGCCAGCAGCCAAGAGGGGTGGGGGGCGAATTCACCCCTCCACTTT; length: 16; V: TRBV4-3; J: TRBJ1-6; size: NA; D: NA
CDR3: CAISPRQDTQYF; DNA: TGTGCCATCAGTCCGCGGCAGGATACGCAGTATTTT; length: 12; V: TRBV10-3; J: TRBJ2-3; size: NA; D: NA
CDR3: CASSLGRTNYGYTF; DNA: TGTGCCAGCAGCTTGGGGCGGACCAACTATGGCTACACCTTC; length: 14; V: TRBV7-2; J: TRBJ1-2; size: NA; D: NA
CDR3: CASSLSGQGITEAFF; DNA: TGTGCCAGCAGTTTATCTGGACAGGGTATCACTGAAGCTTTCTTT; length: 15; V: TRBV27; J: TRBJ1-1; size: NA; D: TRBD1
CDR3: CASSSQGAESQYF; DNA: TGTGCCAGCAGCTCGCAGGGGGCTGAGTCCCAGTACTTC; length: 13; V: TRBV7-9; J: TRBJ2-5; size: NA; D: TRBD1
CDR3: CSVEFTGPGDTQYF; DNA: TGCAGCGTTGAATTTACGGGGCCTGGAGATACGCAGTATTTT; length: 14; V: TRBV29-1; J: TRBJ2-3; size: NA; D: NA
CDR3: CASSLQGLNTEAFF; DNA: TGTGCCAGCTCACTCCAGGGGTTGAACACTGAAGCTTTCTTT; length: 14; V: TRBV18; J: TRBJ1-1; size: NA; D: NA
CDR3: CASSPPGDSAGEQFF; DNA: TGTGCCAGCTCACCACCGGGGGACTCTGCGGGTGAGCAGTTCTTC; length: 15; V: TRBV18; J: TRBJ2-1; size: NA; D: NA
CDR3: CASSGRGAGNTIYF; DNA: TGTGCCAGCAGTGGTCGTGGCGCCGGAAACACCATATATTTT; length: 14; V: TRBV2; J: TRBJ1-3; size: NA; D: NA
CDR3: CASSEPGGQNIQYF; DNA: TGTGCCAGCAGTGAACCAGGGGGTCAAAACATTCAGTACTTC; length: 14; V: TRBV6-1; J: TRBJ2-4; size: once; D: TRBD1
CDR3: CASSLATEEAFF; DNA: TGTGCCAGCAGCTTGGCTACAGAGGAAGCTTTCTTT; length: 12; V: TRBV5-4; J: TRBJ1-1; size: NA; D: NA
CDR3: CASRSLAGGPGETQYF; DNA: TGTGCCAGCAGGTCCCTAGCGGGGGGGCCGGGAGAGACCCAGTACTTC; length: 16; V: TRBV7-2; J: TRBJ2-5; size: NA; D: TRBD2
CDR3: CASSLGGVSGNTIYF; DNA: TGTGCCAGCAGTTTAGGGGGCGTCTCTGGAAACACCATATATTTT; length: 15; V: TRBV28; J: TRBJ1-3; size: NA; D: NA
CDR3: CASSLDGGNTEAFF; DNA: TGCGCCAGCAGCTTGGATGGTGGGAACACTGAAGCTTTCTTT; length: 14; V: TRBV5-1; J: TRBJ1-1; size: NA; D: NA
CDR3: CASSAAGGNTEAFF; DNA: TGTGCCAGCAGTGCAGCAGGGGGAAACACTGAAGCTTTCTTT; length: 14; V: TRBV2; J: TRBJ1-1; size: NA; D: TRBD1
CDR3: CATAEGQDSPLHF; DNA: TGTGCCACCGCGGAGGGACAAGATTCACCCCTCCACTTT; length: 13; V: TRBV10-3; J: TRBJ1-6; size: NA; D: NA
CDR3: CASSPPRREKLYNEQFF; DNA: TGTGCCAGCAGTCCACCTAGGCGGGAAAAGCTTTACAATGAGCAGTTCTTC; length: 17; V: TRBV27; J: TRBJ2-1; size: NA; D: NA
CDR3: CASSLERPNTEAFF; DNA: TGCGCCAGCAGCTTGGAGAGGCCGAACACTGAAGCTTTCTTT; length: 14; V: TRBV5-1; J: TRBJ1-1; size: NA; D: NA
CDR3: CASSQTGGKDYGYTF; DNA: TGTGCCAGCAGCCAAACAGGGGGCAAGGACTATGGCTACACCTTC; length: 15; V: TRBV7-3; J: TRBJ1-2; size: NA; D: TRBD1